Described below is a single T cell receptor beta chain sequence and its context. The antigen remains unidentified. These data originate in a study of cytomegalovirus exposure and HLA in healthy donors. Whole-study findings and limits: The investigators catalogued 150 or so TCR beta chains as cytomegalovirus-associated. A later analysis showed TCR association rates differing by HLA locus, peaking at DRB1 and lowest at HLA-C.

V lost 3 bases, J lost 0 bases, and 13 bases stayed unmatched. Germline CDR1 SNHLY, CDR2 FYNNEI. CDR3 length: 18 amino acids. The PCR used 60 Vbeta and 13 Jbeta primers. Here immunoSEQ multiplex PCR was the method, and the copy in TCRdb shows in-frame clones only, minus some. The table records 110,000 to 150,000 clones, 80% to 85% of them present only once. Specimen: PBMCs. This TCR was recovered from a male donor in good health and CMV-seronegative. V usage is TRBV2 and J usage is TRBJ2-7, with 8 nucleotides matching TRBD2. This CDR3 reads CASSDRGGPHLSSYEQYF. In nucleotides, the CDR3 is TGTGCCAGCAGTGATCGCGGGGGGCCCCACCTGAGCTCCTACGAGCAGTACTTC. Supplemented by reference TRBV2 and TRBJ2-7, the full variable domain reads EPEVTQTPSHQVTQMGQEVILRCVPISNHLYFYWYRQILGQKVEFLVSFYNNEISEKSEIFDDQFSVERPDGSNFTLKIRSTKLEDSAMYFCASSDRGGPHLSSYEQYFGPGTRLTVT.